This TCR beta chain is from a study of shared clonotypes between healthy human individuals. CD45RO-negative, CCR7-positively selected cells formed the naive CD8 fraction, excluding terminally differentiated effector memory CD45RA+ cells. This CDR3 is built from 18 residues. Germline trimming cut 5 bases from V and 6 bases from J; bases unmatched to any gene: 20. CDR1 MNHEY and CDR2 SMNVEV come from the germline V gene (reference sequence). Produced via immunoSEQ multiplex PCR; TCRdb's table is partial and in-frame only. This sample has around 1.9 million clones; 80% to 95% occur once, and the top ten carry roughly 1.7%.

The sequenced sample consisted of naive CD8+ T cells from PBMCs. The V call is TRBV27, the J call TRBJ2-7, with 9 bases fitting TRBD2. The origin of this receptor is a man younger than 35 in good health. Some clones in this sample may be carry-over from other donors' samples. CDR3 sequence reads: CASSRGVSVAGELSEQYF. For the CDR3, the DNA is TGTGCCAGCAGTAGGGGTGTCTCCGTAGCGGGAGAACTTTCCGAGCAGTACTTC.